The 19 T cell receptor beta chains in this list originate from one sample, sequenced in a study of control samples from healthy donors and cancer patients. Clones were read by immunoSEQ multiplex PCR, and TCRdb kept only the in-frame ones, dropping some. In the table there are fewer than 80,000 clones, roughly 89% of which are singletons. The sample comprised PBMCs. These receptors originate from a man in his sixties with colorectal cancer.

CDR3 DNA: TGTGCCAGCAGCCAAGTTTCCAGCTTTAGAGAGACCCAGTACTTC. The encoded protein is CASSQVSSFRETQYF. The J gene is TRBJ2-5, the V gene TRBV14; D uncertain. CDR3 length: 15 residues. Germline V gives CDR1 SGHDN, CDR2 FVKESK. Trimming removed 1 base at V and 4 bases at J, with 13 bases between.

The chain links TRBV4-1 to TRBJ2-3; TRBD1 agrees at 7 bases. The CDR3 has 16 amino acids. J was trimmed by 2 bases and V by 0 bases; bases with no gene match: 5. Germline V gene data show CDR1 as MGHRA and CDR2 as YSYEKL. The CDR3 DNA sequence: TGCGCCAGCAGCCAAGATCCGACAGGGCCCACAGATACGCAGTATTTT. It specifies CASSQDPTGPTDTQYF.

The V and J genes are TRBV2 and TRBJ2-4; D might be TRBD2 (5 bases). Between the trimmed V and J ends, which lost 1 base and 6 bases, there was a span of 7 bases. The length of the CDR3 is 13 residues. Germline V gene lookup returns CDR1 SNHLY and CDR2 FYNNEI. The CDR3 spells CASSEETINIQYF. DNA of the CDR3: TGTGCCAGCAGTGAAGAGACTATAAACATTCAGTACTTC.

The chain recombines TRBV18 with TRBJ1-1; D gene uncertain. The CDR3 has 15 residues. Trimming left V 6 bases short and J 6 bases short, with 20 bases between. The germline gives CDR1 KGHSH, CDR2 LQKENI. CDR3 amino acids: CASSPSEAGVSEAFF. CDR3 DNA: TGTGCCAGCTCCCCGAGTGAGGCTGGAGTCTCTGAAGCTTTCTTT.

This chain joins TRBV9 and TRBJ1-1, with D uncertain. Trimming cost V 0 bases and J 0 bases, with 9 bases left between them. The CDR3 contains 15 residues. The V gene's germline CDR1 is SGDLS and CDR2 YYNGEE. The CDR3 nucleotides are TGTGCCAGCAGCGTAGGACCGGGAGTGAACACTGAAGCTTTCTTT. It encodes CASSVGPGVNTEAFF.

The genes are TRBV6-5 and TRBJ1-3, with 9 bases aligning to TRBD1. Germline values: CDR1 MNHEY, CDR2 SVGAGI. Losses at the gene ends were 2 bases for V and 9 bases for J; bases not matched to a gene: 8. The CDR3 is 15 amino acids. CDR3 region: CASSYGAGQGSTIYF. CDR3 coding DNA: TGTGCCAGCAGTTACGGGGCGGGACAGGGTTCCACCATATATTTT.

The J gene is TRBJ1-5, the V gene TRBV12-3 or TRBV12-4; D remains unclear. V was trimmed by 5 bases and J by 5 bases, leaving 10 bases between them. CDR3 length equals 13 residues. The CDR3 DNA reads TGTGCCAGCAGTCTTATACGGGATCAGCCCCAGCATTTT. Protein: CASSLIRDQPQHF.

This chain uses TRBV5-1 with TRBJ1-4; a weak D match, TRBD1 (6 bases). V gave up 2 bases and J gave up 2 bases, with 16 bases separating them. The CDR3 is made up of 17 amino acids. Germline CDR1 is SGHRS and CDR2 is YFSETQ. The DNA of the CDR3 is TGCGCCAGCAGCTTTAGACCACAGGGTAGCACTAATGAAAAACTGTTTTTT. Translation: CASSFRPQGSTNEKLFF.

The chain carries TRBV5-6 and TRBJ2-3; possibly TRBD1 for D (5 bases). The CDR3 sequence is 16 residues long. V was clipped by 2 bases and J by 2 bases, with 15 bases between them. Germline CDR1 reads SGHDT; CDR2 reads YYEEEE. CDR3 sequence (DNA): TGTGCCAGCAGCTTAGGTAGCAACGGACACACAGATACGCAGTATTTT. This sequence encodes CASSLGSNGHTDTQYF. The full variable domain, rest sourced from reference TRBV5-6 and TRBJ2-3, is DAGVTQSPTHLIKTRGQQVTLRCSPKSGHDTVSWYQQALGQGPQFIFQYYEEEERQRGNFPDRFSGHQFPNYSSELNVNALLLGDSALYLCASSLGSNGHTDTQYFGPGTRLTVL.

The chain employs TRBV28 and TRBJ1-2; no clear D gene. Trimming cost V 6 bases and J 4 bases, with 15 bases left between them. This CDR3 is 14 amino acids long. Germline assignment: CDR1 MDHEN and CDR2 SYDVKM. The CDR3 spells CASSDPPGVYGYTF. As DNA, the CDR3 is TGTGCCAGCAGCGACCCACCGGGAGTCTATGGCTACACCTTC.

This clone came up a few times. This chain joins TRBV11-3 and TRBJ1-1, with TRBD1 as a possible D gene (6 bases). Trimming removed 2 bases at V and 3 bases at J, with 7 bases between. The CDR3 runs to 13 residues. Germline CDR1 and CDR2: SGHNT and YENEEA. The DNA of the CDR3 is TGTGCCAGCAGCTTAAACAGGGACACTGAAGCTTTCTTT. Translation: CASSLNRDTEAFF.

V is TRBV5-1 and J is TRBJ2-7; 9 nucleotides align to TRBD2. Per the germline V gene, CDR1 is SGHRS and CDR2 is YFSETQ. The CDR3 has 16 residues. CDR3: CPRSGGGAWGFDEQYF. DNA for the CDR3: TGCCCCCGCAGCGGCGGGGGGGCTTGGGGCTTCGACGAGCAGTACTTC.

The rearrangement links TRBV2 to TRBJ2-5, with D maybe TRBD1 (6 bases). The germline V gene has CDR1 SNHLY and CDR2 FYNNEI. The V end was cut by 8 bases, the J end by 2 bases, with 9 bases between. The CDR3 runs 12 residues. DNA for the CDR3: TGTGCCAGCGGACAGTTACAAGAGACCCAGTACTTC. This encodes CASGQLQETQYF.

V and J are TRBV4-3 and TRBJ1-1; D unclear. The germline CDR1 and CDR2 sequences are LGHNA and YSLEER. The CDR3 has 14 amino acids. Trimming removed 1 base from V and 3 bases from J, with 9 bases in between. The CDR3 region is CASSQGVGDTEAFF. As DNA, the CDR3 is TGCGCCAGCAGCCAAGGGGTCGGGGACACTGAAGCTTTCTTT.

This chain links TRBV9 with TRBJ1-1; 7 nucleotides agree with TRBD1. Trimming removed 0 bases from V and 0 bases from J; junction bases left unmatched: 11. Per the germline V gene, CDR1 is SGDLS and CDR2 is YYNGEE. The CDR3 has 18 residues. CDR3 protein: CASSVANRGPSMNTEAFF. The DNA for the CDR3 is TGTGCCAGCAGCGTAGCTAACAGGGGACCCTCTATGAACACTGAAGCTTTCTTT. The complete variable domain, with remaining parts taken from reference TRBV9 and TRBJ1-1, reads DSGVTQTPKHLITATGQRVTLRCSPRSGDLSVYWYQQSLDQGLQFLIQYYNGEERAKGNILERFSAQQFPDLHSELNLSSLELGDSALYFCASSVANRGPSMNTEAFFGQGTRLTVV.

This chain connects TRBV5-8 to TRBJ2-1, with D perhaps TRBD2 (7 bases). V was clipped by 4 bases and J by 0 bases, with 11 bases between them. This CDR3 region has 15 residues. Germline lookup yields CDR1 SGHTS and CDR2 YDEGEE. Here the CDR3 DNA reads TGTGCCAGCAGCAGGGGGGGGGACTCCTACAATGAGCAGTTCTTC. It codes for CASSRGGDSYNEQFF.

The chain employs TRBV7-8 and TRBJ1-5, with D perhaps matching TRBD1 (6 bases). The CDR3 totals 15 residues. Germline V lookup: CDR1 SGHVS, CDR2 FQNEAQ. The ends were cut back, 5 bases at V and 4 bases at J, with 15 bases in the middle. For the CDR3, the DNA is TGTGCCAGCAGCCCGCGTGGGGACATTAATCAGCCCCAGCATTTT. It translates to CASSPRGDINQPQHF. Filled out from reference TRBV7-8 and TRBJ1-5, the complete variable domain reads GAGVSQSPRYKVAKRGQDVALRCDPISGHVSLFWYQQALGQGPEFLTYFQNEAQLDKSGLPSDRFFAERPEGSVSTLKIQRTQQEDSAVYLCASSPRGDINQPQHFGDGTRLSIL.

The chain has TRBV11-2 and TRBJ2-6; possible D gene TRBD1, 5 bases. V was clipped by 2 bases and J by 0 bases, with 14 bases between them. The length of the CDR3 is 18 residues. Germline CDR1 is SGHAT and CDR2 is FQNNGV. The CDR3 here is CASSLMVGRTSGANVLTF. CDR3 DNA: TGTGCCAGCAGCTTAATGGTGGGGCGAACCTCTGGGGCCAACGTCCTGACTTTC.

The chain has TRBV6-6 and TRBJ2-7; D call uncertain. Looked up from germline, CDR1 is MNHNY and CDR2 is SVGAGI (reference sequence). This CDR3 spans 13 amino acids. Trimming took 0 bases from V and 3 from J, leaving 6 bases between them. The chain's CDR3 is CASSYSNLYEQYF. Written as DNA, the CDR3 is TGTGCCAGCAGTTACTCGAACCTCTACGAGCAGTACTTC.